These 4 T cell receptor beta chains share one sample of origin, sequenced in a study of blood T cells in healthy people across ages. A second PCR of about 6 to 12 cycles used a sample-barcoded 5' primer and a J-beta primer mix. TCRdb reprocessed the 5' RACE reads via MiXCR and lists one record per CDR3 protein. The sample lists hundreds of thousands of distinct CDR3 sequences; roughly three fifths were seen once. The sample comprised blood. These TCRs come from a man aged 35-49 years in good health.

The chain uses TRBV27 and TRBJ2-3; D is undetermined. Germline CDR1 MNHEY, CDR2 SMNVEV (reference sequence). Trimming removed 4 bases at V and 2 bases at J, with 16 bases between. This CDR3 has 16 residues. The CDR3 reads CASSSGFALNTDTQYF. The CDR3 coding sequence is TGTGCCAGCAGTTCTGGGTTCGCCCTTAACACAGATACGCAGTATTTT.

The chain carries TRBV20-1 and TRBJ2-7; tentative D call: TRBD2 (7 bases). Germline V gene data show CDR1 as DFQATT and CDR2 as SNEGSKA (reference sequence). V gave up 6 bases and J gave up 3 bases, with 15 bases separating them. The CDR3 has 13 amino acids. The CDR3 bases are TGCAGTGCGGGAGGGGGTAATGGCTACGAGCAGTACTTC. It yields the protein CSAGGGNGYEQYF.

CDR3: CSVAGGITSLAKNIQYF. The CDR3 region has the DNA TGCAGCGTTGCCGGGGGTATCACCTCACTAGCCAAAAACATTCAGTACTTC. The chain has TRBV29-1 and TRBJ2-4; D is possibly TRBD2 (6 bases). The germline V gene has CDR1 SQVTM and CDR2 ANQGSEA. The CDR3 covers 17 residues. V lost 4 bases and J lost 0, with 19 bases in between.

The rearrangement links TRBV29-1 to TRBJ2-6, with no clear D. V gave up 2 bases and J gave up 1 base, with 9 bases separating them. The CDR3 covers 15 residues. Germline V gene data show CDR1 as SQVTM and CDR2 as ANQGSEA. The CDR3 protein is CSVEFWGSGANVLTF. CDR3 in DNA: TGCAGCGTTGAATTTTGGGGTTCTGGGGCCAACGTCCTGACTTTC. The full variable domain, its missing parts supplied by reference TRBV29-1 and TRBJ2-6, is SAVISQKPSRDICQRGTSLTIQCQVDSQVTMMFWYRQQPGQSLTLIATANQGSEATYESGFVIDKFPISRPNLTFSTLTVSNMSPEDSSIYLCSVEFWGSGANVLTFGAGSRLTVL.